This T cell receptor (beta chain) originates from a study of blood T cell repertoires in COVID-19 (dated by TCRdb to 2019 to 2021). For context, the study as a whole: Samples covering the acute and convalescent phases of COVID-19 were provided by collaborators in the United States, Italy and Spain. The prospective study material was composed of cDNA or gDNA derived from T cells, B-cell-depleted T cells, or PBMCs. Subjects who had been exposed to COVID-19, were actively infected with it, or had recovered from it provided the deeply sampled blood TCRbeta repertoires that made up the dataset. The repertoires were released in a freely available public database meant as a resource for research on the immune response to SARS-CoV-2. Samples came from the ongoing ImmuneRACE study (first 160 participants) plus 1,254 subjects from 6 global collaborators. The sample metadata nearly always contained a de-identified subject ID, COVID-19 status, age in years and sex. HLA class I and class II types, where available, came from metadata supplied by the sample provider rather than from assay-based typing.

A note on this clone: What this receptor recognizes is not known. There are no base qualities to consult, and no much larger clone falls within one base.

The immunoSEQ Assay, a bias-controlled multiplex PCR, was used to amplify TCRbeta CDR3 regions from genomic DNA. From the authors' description of their analysis: Nucleated cell counts per sample were estimated from amplification of reference gene primers within the assay. To quantify the absolute abundance of each unique TCRbeta CDR3 rearrangement, sequence reads were collapsed and filtered. Productive Simpson clonality was computed per sample as the square root of Simpson's diversity index over productive rearrangements. TCRdb re-hosts the immuneACCESS table, in-frame sequences only. Its copies lack some clones; in the studies checked, an unresolved V gene accounts for under half of them, and the cause for the rest is not known. That table furnishes V, J and clone size, whereas the DNA furnished D and trimming. Here the sample has more than 200,000 clones; roughly 86% occur a single time. The ten most abundant clones make up about 1.6% of the sample.

Participants in the prospective study were enrolled through a virtual design, were aged 18 to 89 years, and lived in approximately 25 United States geographic areas. To assign participants to cohorts, the prospective study relied on clinical history that participants themselves reported in a screening survey and a study questionnaire. ImmuneRACE Cohort 3 recovered participants were defined by two consecutive negative NP/OP PCR tests, healthcare professional clearance, or symptom resolution. In the prospective study, whole blood, serum and a nasopharyngeal or oropharyngeal swab were collected from each participant by mobile phlebotomists. Participants in the prospective study had the option to provide additional blood draws and questionnaires over a 2-month period. Before DNA extraction, prospective study blood samples were shipped either frozen or at room temperature. Study-level results and caveats: Clinical and demographic metadata were provided uncurated, with the amount varying by source and participant.

V gives up 4 bases and J gives up 5 bases, and the segment between their germline ends measures 14 bases. The CDR3 has 15 amino acids, counting the end cysteine and phenylalanine. The kept DNA is CDR3 alone, 45 bases in frame from the first base. CDR1 and CDR2 (LGHDT, YNNKEL) derive from the germline V gene (reference sequence). The rearrangement joined TRBV3-1 (or the pseudogene TRBV3-2) to TRBJ1-4, and the D gene may be TRBD1, 5 bases matching. The source of this sequence is a woman between 50 and 59 years old who had recovered from COVID-19. The sample consisted of PBMCs or T cells enriched from blood (not recorded which). The DNA sequence is TGTGCCAGCAGCCGAAATGACAGACTGAATGAAAAACTGTTTTTT. Translated, this is CASSRNDRLNEKLFF.